The 20 T cell receptor beta chains listed next were all sequenced from one sample in a study of Graves' ophthalmopathy and Graves' hyperthyroidism. Amplified material comprised TCR beta CDR3 regions derived from RNA transcripts. The first-round RT-PCR employed HTBI primers together with the Qiagen OneStep RT-PCR kit. A multiplex PCR was then performed as the second round. TCRdb redid the calling of the multiplex PCR reads with MiXCR, one entry per CDR3 protein. The sample lists approximately 1.2 million distinct CDR3 sequences, about 40% seen once, with approximately 12% in the top ten. Sequencing was performed on peripheral blood or thyroid tissue (not recorded which). These TCRs come from an adult man with Graves' hyperthyroidism.

This clonotype was counted many times. V usage is TRBV9 and J usage is TRBJ2-2; possible D gene TRBD2, 6 bases. Between the trimmed V and J ends, which lost 7 bases and 4 bases, there was a span of 8 bases. From germline, CDR1 is SGDLS and CDR2 YYNGEE. CDR3 size: 12 residues. CDR3 protein: CASGGLTGELFF. The CDR3 DNA is TGTGCCAGCGGGGGACTCACCGGGGAGCTGTTTTTT.

This clonotype was seen just once. The chain employs TRBV29-1 and TRBJ2-7; TRBD2 matches 8 bases. CDR3 size: 13 residues. The V gene end was trimmed by 7 bases and the J gene end by 1 base; junction bases not matched to a gene: 6. CDR1 is SQVTM and CDR2 is ANQGSEA in the germline V gene. The CDR3 is CSGGLESSYEQYF. The CDR3 coding sequence is TGCAGCGGGGGACTAGAGTCTTCCTACGAGCAGTACTTC.

This clonotype was recorded a few times. V usage is TRBV5-1 and J usage is TRBJ2-5, with 8 bases identical to TRBD1. Germline assignment: CDR1 SGHRS and CDR2 YFSETQ. The ends lost 1 base at V and 5 bases at J; junction bases unmatched: 7. The CDR3 spans 15 residues. The CDR3: CASSLFTGGSETQYF. The CDR3 DNA follows: TGCGCCAGCAGCTTGTTTACAGGGGGTTCGGAGACCCAGTACTTC.

The genes are TRBV4-1 and TRBJ2-5; 9 bases align to TRBD1. There are 17 residues in the CDR3. The V gene end was trimmed by 0 bases and the J gene end by 4 bases; junction bases not matched to a gene: 9. CDR1 MGHRA and CDR2 YSYEKL come from the germline V gene. The CDR3 DNA reads TGCGCCAGCAGCCAAGAATTTGGGACAGGGATCCGAGAGACCCAGTACTTC. This translates into CASSQEFGTGIRETQYF.

This chain links TRBV3-1 with TRBJ1-2; TRBD1 agrees at 9 bases. The CDR3 sequence is 17 residues long. V was pared by 4 bases and J by 1 base, with 10 bases of the junction left unmatched. From germline, CDR1 is LGHDT and CDR2 YNNKEL (reference sequence). As DNA, the CDR3 is TGTGCCAGCAGCCTACCAGGACAGGGGCCAATTAACTATGGCTACACCTTC. Its translation: CASSLPGQGPINYGYTF.

This clonotype was recorded at least ten times. The rearrangement links TRBV6-5 to TRBJ1-2, with TRBD1 identical over 11 bases. Germline CDR1 MNHEY, CDR2 SVGAGI. This CDR3 has 13 amino acids. V was pared by 6 bases and J by 8 bases, with 5 bases of the junction left unmatched. This CDR3 reads CASRRTGGDGYTF. The CDR3 bases are TGTGCCAGCAGGCGGACAGGGGGCGACGGCTACACCTTC.

At least ten counts were recorded for this clonotype. This rearrangement joins TRBV6-6 to TRBJ2-6, with D maybe TRBD1 (5 bases). This CDR3 has 15 residues. CDR1 MNHNY and CDR2 SVGAGI come from the germline V gene (reference sequence). Trimming removed 5 bases at V and 2 bases at J, with 10 bases between. CDR3 sequence (DNA): TGTGCCAGCAGTCGCCGACAGACTGGGGCCAACGTCCTGACTTTC. Translation: CASSRRQTGANVLTF.

The chain links TRBV29-1 to TRBJ1-5; unclear D gene. CDR3 length equals 11 residues. Germline CDR1 reads SQVTM; CDR2 reads ANQGSEA. Trimming shortened V by 6 bases and J by 11 bases, and 14 bases separated the two germline ends. Here the CDR3 DNA reads TGCAGCGTGGGGTATGGAGAGACCCAGCATTTT. Its translation: CSVGYGETQHF.

This clonotype was counted at least ten times. The V gene is TRBV19, the J gene TRBJ1-2; TRBD1 aligns across 7 bases. Germline V gene lookup returns CDR1 LNHDA and CDR2 SQIVND (reference sequence). J was trimmed by 2 bases and V by 9 bases; bases with no gene match: 9. CDR3 size: 14 residues. The CDR3 spells CASSARQGNYGYTF. The CDR3 DNA follows: TGTGCCAGCAGCGCCCGACAGGGAAACTATGGCTACACCTTC.

This chain uses TRBV10-2 with TRBJ1-2; 10 bases match TRBD1. Germline-derived CDR1 and CDR2 are WSHSY and SAAADI. V was clipped by 8 bases and J by 4 bases; unmatched bases: 7. The CDR3 is 14 amino acids. In DNA form, the CDR3 reads TGCGCCAGCGTTTCCCGGGACAGGGGCTATGGCTACACCTTC. Translation: CASVSRDRGYGYTF.

The chain recombines TRBV6-5 with TRBJ2-5; 8 bases agree with TRBD2. Germline CDR1 reads MNHEY; CDR2 reads SVGAGI. This CDR3 spans 15 amino acids. Germline trimming cut 6 bases from V and 2 bases from J; bases unmatched to any gene: 8. The CDR3 DNA sequence: TGTGCCAGCAGATACAGCGGGGGAGCACAAGAGACCCAGTACTTC. Translation gives CASRYSGGAQETQYF.

With respect to this clonotype: This may be a read error, as it is one base from a much larger clone. J is TRBJ2-2 and V is TRBV5-1; tentatively, D is TRBD1 or TRBD2 (5 bases each). There are 14 residues in the CDR3. Trimming took off 2 bases at V and 6 bases at J, with 11 bases between the two ends. Per the germline V gene, CDR1 is SGHRS and CDR2 is YFSETQ. CDR3 sequence: CASSFGTLAGELFF. CDR3 DNA: TGCGCCAGCAGCTTTGGGACGCTCGCCGGGGAGCTGTTTTTT.

This sequence joins TRBV5-1 and TRBJ1-4, with D perhaps matching TRBD1 (5 bases). There are 15 residues in the CDR3. Trimming cost V 5 bases and J 5 bases, with 16 bases left between them. Germline lookup yields CDR1 SGHRS and CDR2 YFSETQ. CDR3 nucleotide sequence: TGCGCCAGCAGTTTATCCGGGACTGGAAATGAAAAACTGTTTTTT. It codes for CASSLSGTGNEKLFF.

This clonotype appeared a few times. V is TRBV11-2 and J is TRBJ2-7, with 7 bases lining up with TRBD2. Germline V gene lookup returns CDR1 SGHAT and CDR2 FQNNGV. The CDR3 has 16 amino acids. The ends lost 5 bases at V and 6 bases at J; junction bases unmatched: 16. The CDR3: CASSNHYGTKKREQYF. CDR3 bases: TGTGCCAGCAGCAACCATTACGGGACTAAAAAGCGCGAGCAGTACTTC.

This clonotype occurred many times. The rearrangement uses TRBV5-1 and TRBJ1-5, with 11 bases matching TRBD1. Germline V gene sequence: CDR1 SGHRS, CDR2 YFSETQ. Trimming removed 4 bases from V and 7 bases from J; junction bases left unmatched: 10. The CDR3 is 16 residues long. CDR3 protein: CASSPAGTGGAQPQHF. CDR3 DNA: TGCGCCAGCAGCCCCGCCGGGACAGGGGGAGCCCAGCCCCAGCATTTT.

Many counts were recorded for this clonotype. The chain employs TRBV5-1 and TRBJ1-5; maybe TRBD1 (5 bases). The CDR3 has 14 amino acids. The V end was cut by 0 bases, the J end by 4 bases, with 8 bases between. Germline assignment: CDR1 SGHRS and CDR2 YFSETQ. CDR3 residues: CASSLGGENQPQHF. DNA for the CDR3: TGCGCCAGCAGCTTGGGGGGGGAGAATCAGCCCCAGCATTTT.

The chain combines TRBV10-3 with TRBJ2-7; possible D gene TRBD2, 6 bases. This CDR3 comprises 18 residues. CDR1 ENHRY and CDR2 SYGVKD come from the germline V gene. V dropped 4 bases and J dropped 4 bases, with 26 bases sitting between them. The CDR3 coding sequence is TGTGCCATCAGTGGACACAAGAACGACGGGACTTTCGAATACGAGCAGTACTTC. Its translation: CAISGHKNDGTFEYEQYF.

This sequence joins TRBV5-8 and TRBJ1-3; no clear D. Germline V gene sequence: CDR1 SGHTS, CDR2 YDEGEE. The CDR3 has 16 amino acids. Trimming removed 4 bases from V and 6 bases from J, with 20 bases in between. CDR3 DNA sequence: TGTGCCAGCAGCCAAGATCAGGCCTCTTGGGAAAACACCATATATTTT. Translating gives CASSQDQASWENTIYF. Together with reference TRBV5-8 and TRBJ1-3, the CDR3 gives the full variable domain: EAGVTQSPTHLIKTRGQQATLRCSPISGHTSVYWYQQALGLGLQFLLWYDEGEERNRGNFPPRFSGRQFPNYSSELNVNALELEDSALYLCASSQDQASWENTIYFGEGSWLTVV.

This chain's CDR3 is CASSGDMIYEQYF. CDR3 in DNA: TGTGCCAGCAGCGGGGACATGATTTACGAGCAGTACTTC. The rearrangement uses TRBV2 and TRBJ2-7; D perhaps matches TRBD1 (6 bases). The CDR3 extends over 13 amino acids. Trimming cost V 6 bases and J 4 bases, with 13 bases left between them. The germline gives CDR1 SNHLY, CDR2 FYNNEI.

The genes are TRBV20-1 and TRBJ2-5; D remains ambiguous. There are 15 residues in the CDR3. Deletions cut 3 bases from V and 2 bases from J, with 16 bases between. CDR1 DFQATT and CDR2 SNEGSKA come from the germline V gene (reference sequence). CDR3 region: CSASGVYRAQETQYF. In nucleotides, the CDR3 is TGCAGTGCTAGCGGCGTATATAGAGCTCAAGAGACCCAGTACTTC.